This T cell receptor beta chain was recorded in a study of Ad26.COV2.S vaccination and SARS-CoV-2 variants. Study conclusions and caveats: Following vaccination, spike-specific CD8+ and CD4+ T cell responses reportedly exhibited substantial breadth.

On this clone: What it recognizes is unknown.

The treatment: approximately 18 received Ad26.COV2.S at low or high dose, single or two shots; about 5 received placebo; per-sample allocation not given. Day 63 after the first vaccine or placebo injection was the time point for sampling. Trimming removed 0 bases from V and 3 bases from J; junction bases left unmatched: 4. This CDR3 region has 16 residues. CDR1 is MNHNS, CDR2 SASEGT, per germline. Here immunoSEQ multiplex PCR was the method, and the copy in TCRdb shows in-frame clones only, minus some. Of some 300,000 clones listed, about 82% are singletons. This chain links TRBV6-1 with TRBJ1-1; TRBD1 aligns across 10 bases. The sample was peripheral blood, taken in a trial of Ad26.COV2.S vaccine versus placebo. The sequence came from a person between 18 and 65 years old who received the Ad26.COV2.S COVID-19 vaccine or a placebo. For the CDR3, the DNA is TGTGCCAGCAGTGAAGCGAGACAGGGGGCAGACACTGAAGCTTTCTTT. This gives the protein CASSEARQGADTEAFF.